This T cell receptor beta chain was recorded in a study of T-cell memory formation after mild COVID-19. Study-level results: Certain responding clones were present in pre-infection memory, suggesting participation of cross-reactive memory. The CD4+ clones that contracted clustered mainly within CM and EM, and the CD8+ clones concentrated in EMRA.

With constant-segment primers, 5'RACE yielded cDNA libraries of TCR alpha and TCR beta that carried sample barcodes and UMIs. One entry per CDR3 protein results from TCRdb running MiXCR on the 5' RACE reads. Among hundreds of thousands of distinct CDR3 sequences listed, 15% to 20% were seen once. The CDR3 is made up of 16 amino acids. Trimming took 5 bases from V and 1 from J, leaving 12 bases between them. The V gene's germline CDR1 is KGHSH and CDR2 LQKENI. Turning to this clonotype: Its antigen is unknown.

The clonotype originates from a man aged 18 to 30 who had mild COVID-19 (a few samples of this study predate the infection). Cell type and time point are not known. The rearrangement links TRBV18 to TRBJ2-6; D is unclear. Sequenced input: PBMCs or a T cell subset sorted from them (not recorded which). CDR3 sequence (DNA): TGTGCCAGCTCATCCTACTCGCGTTCTGGGGCCAACGTCCTGACTTTC. It is translated as CASSSYSRSGANVLTF.